Listed here is a single T cell receptor (beta chain). The antigen it binds to is not known. The sample holds no much larger clone one base away, and base qualities are not on file. Trimming accounts for 0 bases at V and 4 bases at J, while the number of junction bases matched to no gene is 4. Via the germline V gene, CDR1 is SGHRS and CDR2 YFSETQ. Including cysteine and phenylalanine, the CDR3 has 16 amino acids. Only CDR3 DNA is held: 48 bases, read in frame from base 1. The data originate from a study of Ad26.COV2.S vaccination and SARS-CoV-2 variants (dated by TCRdb to the early 2020s). For the wider study: Donors in the vaccine arm were drawn from COV1001, a phase I-IIa trial of Ad26.COV2.S in healthy adults that was multicentre, randomized, double-blind and placebo-controlled. A total of around 32 samples were included in the TCR-sequenced set, comprising about 20 Ad26.COV2.S vaccine recipients, 5 placebo recipients and 8 SARS-CoV-2 convalescent individuals. Ad26.COV2.S was administered intramuscularly at 5 x 10^10 or 1 x 10^11 viral particles, either as a single shot or as two shots given 56 days apart. TCRbeta repertoire sequencing served as the tool for gauging how specific and how broad the SARS-CoV-2-reactive T cell receptors were following Ad26.COV2.S vaccination. Trial participants were randomized into five groups of five, in which low-dose or high-dose Ad26.COV2.S was given once or twice, or placebo was given on both occasions. Throughout the experiments and outcome assessment, investigators stayed blinded to trial group allocation.

The research as a whole found: Non-spike TCR breadth was comparable between vaccine and placebo recipients, consistent with the vaccine containing only spike. It was noted by the authors that total T cell responses may have been underestimated by the TCR breadth and depth analyses. After vaccination, spike-specific CD8+ and CD4+ T cell responses were reported to show substantial breadth. The study lacked the statistical power to compare responses across vaccine doses or regimens. Compared with placebo recipients, Ad26.COV2.S recipients showed higher spike-specific TCR breadth (P = 0.0014).

In the paper's terms, the treatment or condition label means: 15 to 20 received Ad26.COV2.S at low or high dose, single or two shots; 5 received placebo; per-sample allocation not given. Repertoires of vaccine and placebo recipients were sequenced from samples taken on day 63 after the first injection. Cohort 1b enrolled some 25 adults aged 18-55 years at a single site in Boston, USA, between 29 July and 7 August 2020. Ad26.COV2.S was a replication-incompetent adenovirus type 26 vector that expressed a prefusion-stabilized SARS-CoV-2 spike protein derived from the original Wuhan strain. The immunoSEQ Assay was used to sequence TCRbeta CDR3 regions. After extraction, genomic DNA underwent amplification by bias-controlled multiplex PCR, followed by high-throughput sequencing. Under the source paper's analysis protocol: To quantify the absolute abundance of every unique TCRbeta CDR3 region, sequences were collapsed and filtered. T cell fraction was estimated by normalizing TCRbeta template counts to usable DNA, which was measured by amplifying reference genes present in all nucleated cells. Repertoire TCRs were annotated as SARS-CoV-2-specific when V gene, CDR3 amino acid sequence and J gene were exactly matched to a known reactive TCR set. The reference SARS-CoV-2 TCR set was derived from MIRA and filtered for enrichment in COVID-19-positive ImmuneCODE repertoires, a step that removed public or cross-reactive TCRs. Based on the MIRA antigens, annotated TCRs were further analysed at the level of specific ORF or position within ORF. Breadth was defined as annotated unique rearrangements over total unique productive rearrangements; depth was the summed frequency of those rearrangements. Two-sided Wilcoxon rank-sum tests were applied when comparing TCR breadth between groups. The source is immuneACCESS, and TCRdb retained only in-frame sequences with V and J called. Part of the clones is not carried over; for the studies checked, unresolved V genes explain less than half of this, and the remainder is unexplained. The D gene and trimming were derived from the DNA, and the V and J assignments and clone size from that table. The sample table contains about 350,000 clones; only one count was recorded for about 88% of them. About 3.5% of the sample is taken by the ten largest.

The V and J segments used are TRBV5-1 and TRBJ2-3, and TRBD2 matches 11 of the central bases. This TCR was recovered from a person aged 18-60 years who received the Ad26.COV2.S COVID-19 vaccine or a placebo. Sequencing used peripheral blood, obtained in a trial of Ad26.COV2.S vaccine versus placebo. The CDR3 in this case is CASSLELAGAADTQYF. The DNA sequence is given as TGCGCCAGCAGCTTGGAACTAGCGGGAGCGGCAGATACGCAGTATTTT.